This TCR beta chain originates from a study of blood T cell repertoires in COVID-19. Across the study: PBMCs, B-cell-depleted T cells, or T cells provided the cDNA or gDNA that made up the material.

Trimming pared 4 bases from V and 5 bases from J, leaving 11 bases between. Germline V gene data show CDR1 as SGHDN and CDR2 as FVKESK. The length of the CDR3 is 14 residues. Authors' processing steps: It was from reference gene primer amplification that nucleated cell counts were estimated. The protocol was immunoSEQ multiplex PCR, while the TCRdb copy is restricted to in-frame clones and leaves out a portion. That table is the source of V, J and clone size, and D and trimming were worked out from the DNA. The sample lists about 220,000 clones, 70% to 90% occurring once. The sequencing input was peripheral blood. J is TRBJ2-2 and V is TRBV14; tentatively, D is TRBD2 (5 bases). The receptor comes from a man aged 50 to 60 who had recovered from COVID-19. For the CDR3, the DNA is TGTGCCAGCAGCCGTGAGGGTTATACCGGGGAGCTGTTTTTT. It translates to CASSREGYTGELFF.